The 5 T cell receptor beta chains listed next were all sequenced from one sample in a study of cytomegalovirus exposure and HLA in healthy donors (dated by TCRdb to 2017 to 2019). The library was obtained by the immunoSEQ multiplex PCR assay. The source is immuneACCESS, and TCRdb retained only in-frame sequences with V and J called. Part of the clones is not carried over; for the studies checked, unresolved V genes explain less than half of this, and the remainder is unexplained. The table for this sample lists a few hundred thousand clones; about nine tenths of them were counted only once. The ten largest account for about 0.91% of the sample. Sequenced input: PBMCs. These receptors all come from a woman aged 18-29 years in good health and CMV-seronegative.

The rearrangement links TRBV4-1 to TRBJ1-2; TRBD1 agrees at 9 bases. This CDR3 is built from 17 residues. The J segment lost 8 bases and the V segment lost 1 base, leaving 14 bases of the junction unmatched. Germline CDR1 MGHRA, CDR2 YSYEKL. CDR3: CASSQAGQGVGGLGYTF. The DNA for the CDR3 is TGCGCCAGCAGCCAAGCGGGACAGGGAGTGGGAGGGTTAGGCTACACCTTC.

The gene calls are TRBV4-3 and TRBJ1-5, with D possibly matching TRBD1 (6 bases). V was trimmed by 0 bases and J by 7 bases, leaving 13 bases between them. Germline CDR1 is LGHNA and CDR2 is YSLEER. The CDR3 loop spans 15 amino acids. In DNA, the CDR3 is TGCGCCAGCAGCCAAGACCTAGGACAGTCCCAGCCCCAGCATTTT. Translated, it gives CASSQDLGQSQPQHF.

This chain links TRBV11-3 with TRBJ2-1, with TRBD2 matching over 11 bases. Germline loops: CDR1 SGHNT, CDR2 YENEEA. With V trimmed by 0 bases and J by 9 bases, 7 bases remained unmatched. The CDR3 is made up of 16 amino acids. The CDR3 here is CASSLEGSGRAREQFF. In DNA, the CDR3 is TGTGCCAGCAGCTTAGAGGGTAGCGGGAGGGCCCGTGAGCAGTTCTTC. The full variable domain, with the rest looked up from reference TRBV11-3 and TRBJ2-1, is EAGVVQSPRYKIIEKKQPVAFWCNPISGHNTLYWYLQNLGQGPELLIRYENEEAVDDSQLPKDRFSAERLKGVDSTLKIQPAELGDSAVYLCASSLEGSGRAREQFFGPGTRLTVL.

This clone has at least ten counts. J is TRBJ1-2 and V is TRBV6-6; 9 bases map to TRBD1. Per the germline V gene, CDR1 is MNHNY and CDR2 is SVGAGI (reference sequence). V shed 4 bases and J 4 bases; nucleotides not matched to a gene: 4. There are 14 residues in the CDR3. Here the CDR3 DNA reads TGTGCCAGCAGTTGGGACAGGGAAGGCTATGGCTACACCTTC. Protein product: CASSWDREGYGYTF.

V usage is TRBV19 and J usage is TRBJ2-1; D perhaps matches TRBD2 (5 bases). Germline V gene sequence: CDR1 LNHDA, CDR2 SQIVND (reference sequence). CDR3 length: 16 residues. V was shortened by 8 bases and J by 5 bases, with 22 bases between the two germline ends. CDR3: CASLNRAPRVHNEQFF. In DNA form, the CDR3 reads TGTGCCAGTTTAAACCGGGCTCCGAGGGTCCACAATGAGCAGTTCTTC.